This record covers a single TCR beta chain. These data belong to a study of blood T cell repertoires in COVID-19. Study details: T cells, B-cell-depleted T cells, or PBMCs supplied cDNA or gDNA.

V was shortened by 3 bases and J by 5 bases, with 20 bases between the two germline ends. This CDR3 has 16 amino acids. The V gene's germline CDR1 is SGHDT and CDR2 YYEEEE. Repertoires were generated with immunoSEQ multiplex PCR, while TCRdb's copy carries only in-frame clones and drops some. Found here are approximately 90,000 clones, around 83% of them singletons; the top ten hold 20% to 25%. This clonotype originated in a man aged 60 to 75 with acute or convalescent COVID-19. The chain links TRBV5-6 to TRBJ1-2; D is undetermined. The sequenced sample consisted of peripheral blood. CDR3 sequence (DNA): TGTGCCAGCAGCTCCCTTGGCGAAGCGGGAGGGTATGGCTACACCTTC. Its protein is CASSSLGEAGGYGYTF.